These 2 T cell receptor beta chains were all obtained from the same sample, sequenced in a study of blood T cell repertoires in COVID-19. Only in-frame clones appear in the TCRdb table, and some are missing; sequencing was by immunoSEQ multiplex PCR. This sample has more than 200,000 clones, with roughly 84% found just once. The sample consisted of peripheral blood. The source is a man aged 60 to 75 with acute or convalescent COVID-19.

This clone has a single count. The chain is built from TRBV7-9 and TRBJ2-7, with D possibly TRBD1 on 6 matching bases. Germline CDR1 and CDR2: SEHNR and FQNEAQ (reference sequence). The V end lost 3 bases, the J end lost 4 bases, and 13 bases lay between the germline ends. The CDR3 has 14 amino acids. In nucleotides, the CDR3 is TGTGCCAGCAGCTTTAGGGACACGCTATACGAGCAGTACTTC. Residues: CASSFRDTLYEQYF.

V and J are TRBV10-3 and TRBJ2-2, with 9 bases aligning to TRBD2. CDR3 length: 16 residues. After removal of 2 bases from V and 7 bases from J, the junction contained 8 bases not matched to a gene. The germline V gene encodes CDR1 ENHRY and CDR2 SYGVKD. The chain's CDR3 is CAISEIAGDTGGELFF. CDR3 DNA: TGTGCCATCAGTGAGATAGCGGGGGATACAGGCGGGGAGCTGTTTTTT.